This T cell receptor (beta chain) is from a study of neurological immune-mediated disorders. Study-level findings and limits: The study found no CDR3 amino acid sequences shared by expanded clones across subjects, suggesting private repertoires in all groups. The multiple sclerosis repertoire cluster had no clinical or MRI feature associated with it.

In its sample, this clonotype was seen many times. Its antigen is not identified. The output of every sequencing run exceeded 160 million TCR-beta sequences, derived from 15-18 subjects. MiXCR, run by TCRdb on the 5' RACE reads, gives a single entry per CDR3 protein. The sample yields approximately 68,000 distinct CDR3 sequences, roughly 4.9% seen once. Sequencing was performed on PBMCs. This receptor was identified in a woman between 65 and 79 years old with multiple sclerosis.

CDR3 sequence: CASSPRTSNSGELFF. CDR3 bases: TGTGCCAGCAGCCCCCGGACTAGTAACTCCGGGGAGCTGTTTTTT. V and J are TRBV7-2 and TRBJ2-2; 7 bases match TRBD2. J was trimmed by 6 bases and V by 5 bases; bases with no gene match: 9. The CDR3 covers 15 residues. Germline V gene data show CDR1 as SGHTA and CDR2 as FQGNSA.